The next 11 T cell receptor beta chains were all read from a single sample in a study of monozygotic twins with inflammatory bowel disease. TCRdb reprocessed the 5' RACE reads; each CDR3 protein has one entry and no DNA is given. This table holds some 400,000 distinct CDR3 sequences. Source material: blood. These TCRs come from a human donor with ulcerative colitis or Crohn's disease, or a healthy co-twin of an affected twin (not recorded which).

The chain employs TRBV6-1 and TRBJ2-6; without DNA, the TCRdb call of TRBD1 cannot be checked. The V gene's germline CDR1 is MNHNS and CDR2 SASEGT. This CDR3 contains 18 residues. CDR3 sequence reads: CASSRRDSSLSGANVLTF.

The gene calls are TRBV20-1 and TRBJ2-7; no DNA is available, so the TRBD1 call from TCRdb remains unchecked. Germline V CDR1 and CDR2: DFQATT, SNEGSKA (reference sequence). The length of the CDR3 is 13 residues. The CDR3: CSAEVGTVYEQYF.

The genes are TRBV7-2 and TRBJ2-4; the D gene TCRdb calls, TRBD1, cannot be checked with no DNA. The CDR3 covers 14 residues. Germline V gene data show CDR1 as SGHTA and CDR2 as FQGNSA. The CDR3 protein is CASSDRGSKNIQYF.

The chain links TRBV29-1 to TRBJ2-7; TCRdb calls TRBD2, which cannot be checked without DNA. This CDR3 is 16 amino acids long. Germline CDR1 and CDR2: SQVTM and ANQGSEA. CDR3: CSVISGGDPGSYEQYF.

CDR3 loop: CASSSLAGGPREQFF. The chain is built from TRBV28 and TRBJ2-1; no DNA is available, so the TRBD2 call from TCRdb remains unchecked. Per the germline V gene, CDR1 is MDHEN and CDR2 is SYDVKM. The CDR3 extends over 15 amino acids. Drawing the rest from reference TRBV28 and TRBJ2-1, the complete variable domain is DVKVTQSSRYLVKRTGEKVFLECVQDMDHENMFWYRQDPGLGLRLIYFSYDVKMKEKGDIPEGYSVSREKKERFSLILESASTNQTSMYLCASSSLAGGPREQFFGPGTRLTVL.

V and J are TRBV11-2 and TRBJ2-1; TCRdb indicates TRBD2, and absent DNA this call remains unverified. Per germline, CDR1 SGHAT and CDR2 FQNNGV. The CDR3 extends over 16 amino acids. Here the CDR3 reads CASSFLAGEVYNEQFF.

The V and J genes are TRBV6-5 and TRBJ1-1; checking the TCRdb D call of TRBD1 is not possible without DNA. Germline-derived CDR1 and CDR2 are MNHEY and SVGAGI. The length of the CDR3 is 16 residues. Here the CDR3 reads CASRPSSGQGNTEAFF.

The CDR3 spells CASSYSGLAGLTRETQYF. V usage is TRBV6-2 or TRBV6-3 and J usage is TRBJ2-5; absent DNA, TCRdb's TRBD2 call cannot be checked. The CDR3 loop spans 18 amino acids. Germline V gene sequence: CDR1 MNHEY, CDR2 SVGEGT.

The chain recombines TRBV25-1 with TRBJ1-3. Germline assignment: CDR1 MGHDK and CDR2 SYGVNS. The CDR3 is 17 residues long. CDR3 residues: CASSEYRALNSGNTIYF.

The chain recombines TRBV27 with TRBJ2-3; TCRdb picks TRBD1, but there is no DNA to check that call. There are 14 residues in the CDR3. Germline-derived CDR1 and CDR2 are MNHEY and SMNVEV (reference sequence). The CDR3: CASFGGPGVGTQYF.

This chain connects TRBV5-1 to TRBJ2-7; TCRdb outputs TRBD1, but without DNA this stays unchecked. The CDR3 length is 15 residues. Germline-derived CDR1 and CDR2 are SGHRS and YFSETQ. CDR3 sequence: CASSRDTGLAYEQYF.